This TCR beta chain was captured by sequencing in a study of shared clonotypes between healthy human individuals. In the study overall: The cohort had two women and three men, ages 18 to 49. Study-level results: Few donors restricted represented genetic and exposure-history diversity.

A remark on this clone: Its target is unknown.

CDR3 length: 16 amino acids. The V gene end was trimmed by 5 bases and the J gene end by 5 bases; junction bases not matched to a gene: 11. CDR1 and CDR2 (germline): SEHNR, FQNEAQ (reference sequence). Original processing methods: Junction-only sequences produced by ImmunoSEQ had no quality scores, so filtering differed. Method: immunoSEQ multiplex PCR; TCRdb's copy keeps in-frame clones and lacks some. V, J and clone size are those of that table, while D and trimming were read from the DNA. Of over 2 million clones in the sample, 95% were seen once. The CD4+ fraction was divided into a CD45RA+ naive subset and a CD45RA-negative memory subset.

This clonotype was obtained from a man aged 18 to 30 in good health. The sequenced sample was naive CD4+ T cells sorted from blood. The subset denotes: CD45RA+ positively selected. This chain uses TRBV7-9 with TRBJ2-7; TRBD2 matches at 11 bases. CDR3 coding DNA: TGTGCCAGCAGCCCTACGAGGTCTAGCGGGGGGAACGAGCAGTACTTC. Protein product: CASSPTRSSGGNEQYF.